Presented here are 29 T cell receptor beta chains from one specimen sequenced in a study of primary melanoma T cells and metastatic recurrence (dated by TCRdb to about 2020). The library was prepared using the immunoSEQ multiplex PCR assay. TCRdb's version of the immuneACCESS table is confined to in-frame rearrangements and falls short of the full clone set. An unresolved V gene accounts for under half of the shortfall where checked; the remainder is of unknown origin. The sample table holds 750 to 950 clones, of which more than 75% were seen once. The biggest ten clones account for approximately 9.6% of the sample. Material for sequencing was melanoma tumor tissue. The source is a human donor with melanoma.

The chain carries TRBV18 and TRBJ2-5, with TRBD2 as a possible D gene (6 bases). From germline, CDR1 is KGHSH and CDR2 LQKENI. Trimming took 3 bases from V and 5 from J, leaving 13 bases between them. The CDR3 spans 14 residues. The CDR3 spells CASSPEGRQETQYF. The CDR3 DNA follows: TGTGCCAGCTCACCCGAGGGGAGGCAGGAGACCCAGTACTTC.

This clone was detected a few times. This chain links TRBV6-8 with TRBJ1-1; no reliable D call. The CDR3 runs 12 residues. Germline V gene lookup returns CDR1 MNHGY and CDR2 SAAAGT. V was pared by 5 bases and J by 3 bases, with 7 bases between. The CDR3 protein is CASSREYTEAFF. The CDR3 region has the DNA TGTGCCAGCAGTAGGGAGTACACTGAAGCTTTCTTT.

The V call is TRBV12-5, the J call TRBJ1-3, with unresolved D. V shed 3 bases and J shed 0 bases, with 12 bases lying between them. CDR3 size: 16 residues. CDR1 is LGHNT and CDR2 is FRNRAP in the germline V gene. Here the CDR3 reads CASGFDTSNSGNTIYF. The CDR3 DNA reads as TGTGCTAGTGGTTTTGATACATCGAACTCTGGAAACACCATATATTTT.

As DNA, the CDR3 is TGTGCCAGCAGTGTAAATCCGGGACTTTCAGCTTTCTTT. Translation: CASSVNPGLSAFF. V gene TRBV28 combines with J gene TRBJ1-1, with TRBD1 as a possible D gene (5 bases). The CDR3 contains 13 residues. Between the trimmed V and J ends, which lost 5 bases and 10 bases, there was a span of 17 bases. CDR1 MDHEN and CDR2 SYDVKM come from the germline V gene.

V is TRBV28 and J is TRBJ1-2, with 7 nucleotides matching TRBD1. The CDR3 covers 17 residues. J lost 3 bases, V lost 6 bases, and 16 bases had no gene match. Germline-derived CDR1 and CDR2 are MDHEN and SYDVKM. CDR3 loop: CASRSTGKGFSDYGYTF. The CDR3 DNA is TGTGCCAGCAGGTCGACAGGGAAGGGTTTTTCGGACTATGGCTACACCTTC.

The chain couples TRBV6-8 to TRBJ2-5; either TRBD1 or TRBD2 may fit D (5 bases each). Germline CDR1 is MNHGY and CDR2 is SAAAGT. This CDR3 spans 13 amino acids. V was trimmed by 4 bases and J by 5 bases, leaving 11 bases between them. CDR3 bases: TGTGCCAGCAGTTCCCATGAGGGGGAGACCCAGTACTTC. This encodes CASSSHEGETQYF.

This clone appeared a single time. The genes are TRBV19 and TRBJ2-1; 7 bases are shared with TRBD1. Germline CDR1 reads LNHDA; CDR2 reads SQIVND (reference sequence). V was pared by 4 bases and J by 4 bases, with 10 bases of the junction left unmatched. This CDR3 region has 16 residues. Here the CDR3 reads CASSTRQGRLYNEQFF. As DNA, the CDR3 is TGTGCCAGTAGTACACGACAGGGCCGCCTATACAATGAGCAGTTCTTC.

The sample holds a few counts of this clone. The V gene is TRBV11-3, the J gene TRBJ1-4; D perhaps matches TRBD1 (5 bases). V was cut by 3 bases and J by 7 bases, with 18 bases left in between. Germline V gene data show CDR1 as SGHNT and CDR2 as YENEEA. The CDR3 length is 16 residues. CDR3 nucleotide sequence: TGTGCCAGCAGCTTGGCCAATAGGGCAGGGTCTGAAAAACTGTTTTTT. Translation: CASSLANRAGSEKLFF.

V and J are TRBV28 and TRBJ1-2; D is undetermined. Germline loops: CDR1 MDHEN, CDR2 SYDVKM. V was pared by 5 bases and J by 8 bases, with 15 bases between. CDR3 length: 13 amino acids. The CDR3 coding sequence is TGTGCCAGCAGTCCCCCGGTGACCGGGGGCTACACCTTC. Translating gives CASSPPVTGGYTF.

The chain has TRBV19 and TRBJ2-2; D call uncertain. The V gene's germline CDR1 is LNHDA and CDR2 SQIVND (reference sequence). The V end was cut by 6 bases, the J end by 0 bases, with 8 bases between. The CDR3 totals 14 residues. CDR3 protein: CASRNSANTGELFF. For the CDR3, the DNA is TGTGCCAGTAGAAACAGCGCGAACACCGGGGAGCTGTTTTTT.

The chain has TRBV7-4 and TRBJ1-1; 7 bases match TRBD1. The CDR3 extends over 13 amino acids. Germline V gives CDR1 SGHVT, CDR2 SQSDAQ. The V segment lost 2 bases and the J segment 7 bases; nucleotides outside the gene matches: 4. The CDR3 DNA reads TGTGCCAGCAGCTTAAGGGACAGCCATGAAGCTTTCTTT. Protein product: CASSLRDSHEAFF.

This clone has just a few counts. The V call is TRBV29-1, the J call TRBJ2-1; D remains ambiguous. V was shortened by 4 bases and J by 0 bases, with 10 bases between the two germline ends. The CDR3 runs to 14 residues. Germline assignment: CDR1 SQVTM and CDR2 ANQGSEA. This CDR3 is CSVGVKSSYNEQFF. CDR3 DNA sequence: TGCAGCGTTGGCGTGAAGAGCTCCTACAATGAGCAGTTCTTC.

CDR3 region: CASSPRGTAVNEKLFF. The CDR3 DNA is TGTGCCAGCAGCCCTCGAGGGACAGCCGTTAATGAAAAACTGTTTTTT. The genes are TRBV11-3 and TRBJ1-4; 7 nucleotides line up with TRBD1. Germline assignment: CDR1 SGHNT and CDR2 YENEEA. V trimming: 5 bases; J trimming: 4 bases; junction bases outside the gene matches: 10. This CDR3 comprises 16 residues.

CDR3 DNA: TGTGCCAGCAGCTTAGTAGTTTTCGGGACAGGACAAGAGACCCAGTACTTC. This translates into CASSLVVFGTGQETQYF. The genes are TRBV11-3 and TRBJ2-5, with 8 bases identical to TRBD1. V trimming: 1 base; J trimming: 2 bases; junction bases outside the gene matches: 9. CDR3 size: 17 residues. CDR1 SGHNT and CDR2 YENEEA come from the germline V gene.

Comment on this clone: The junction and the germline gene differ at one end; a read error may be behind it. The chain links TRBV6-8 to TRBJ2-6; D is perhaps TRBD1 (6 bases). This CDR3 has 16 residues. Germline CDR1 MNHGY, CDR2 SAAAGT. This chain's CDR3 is CAVPGHPLSGANVLIF. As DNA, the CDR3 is TGTGCCGTCCCGGGACACCCCCTTTCTGGGGCCAACGTCCTGATTTTC.

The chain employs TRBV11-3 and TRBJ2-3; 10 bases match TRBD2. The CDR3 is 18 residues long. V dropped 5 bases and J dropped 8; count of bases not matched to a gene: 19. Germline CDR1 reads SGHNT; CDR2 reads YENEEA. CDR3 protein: CASSPRRGELAGSGTQYF. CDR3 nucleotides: TGTGCCAGCAGCCCCCGGCGGGGGGAACTAGCGGGGAGCGGTACGCAGTATTTT.

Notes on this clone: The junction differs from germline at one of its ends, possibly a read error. For the CDR3, the DNA is TGTGCCACCCTGTTTGGAGTAAGGACCGGGGTGCTGTTTTTT. Translation: CATLFGVRTGVLFF. This rearrangement joins TRBV12-5 to TRBJ2-2, with a tentative D call TRBD2 (5 bases). Germline CDR1 is LGHNT and CDR2 is FRNRAP. The CDR3 consists of 14 residues.

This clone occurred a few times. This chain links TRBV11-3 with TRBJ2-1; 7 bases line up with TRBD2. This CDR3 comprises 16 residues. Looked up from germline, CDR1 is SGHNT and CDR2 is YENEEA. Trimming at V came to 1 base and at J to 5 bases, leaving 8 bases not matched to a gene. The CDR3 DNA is TGTGCCAGCAGCTTAGTCTCGGGACTAACAAACAATGAGCAGTTCTTC. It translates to CASSLVSGLTNNEQFF.

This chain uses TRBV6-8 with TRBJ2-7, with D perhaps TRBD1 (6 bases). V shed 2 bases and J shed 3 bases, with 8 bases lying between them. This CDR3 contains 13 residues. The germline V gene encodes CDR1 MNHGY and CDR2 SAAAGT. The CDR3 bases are TGTGCCAGCAGTTACCTCAGGGGCTACGAGCAGTACTTC. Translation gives CASSYLRGYEQYF.

The CDR3 coding sequence is TGTGCCAGCAGTCAGGGGCGGGCTAGCAATCAGCCCCAGCATTTT. Translation: CASSQGRASNQPQHF. V and J are TRBV9 and TRBJ1-5, with D possibly matching TRBD1 (6 bases). The CDR3 length is 15 residues. Trimming took off 5 bases at V and 0 bases at J, with 12 bases between the two ends. Germline V gene data show CDR1 as SGDLS and CDR2 as YYNGEE. Complete variable domain (other parts from reference TRBV9 and TRBJ1-5): DSGVTQTPKHLITATGQRVTLRCSPRSGDLSVYWYQQSLDQGLQFLIQYYNGEERAKGNILERFSAQQFPDLHSELNLSSLELGDSALYFCASSQGRASNQPQHFGDGTRLSIL.

The CDR3 region is CASRPGGYGGANVLTF. The CDR3, as DNA: TGTGCCAGCAGGCCAGGGGGCTATGGTGGGGCCAACGTCCTGACTTTC. The chain combines TRBV6-8 with TRBJ2-6, with 8 nucleotides matching TRBD1. V lost 6 bases and J lost 3; bases outside the gene matches: 7. The germline V gene encodes CDR1 MNHGY and CDR2 SAAAGT. The CDR3 has 16 residues.

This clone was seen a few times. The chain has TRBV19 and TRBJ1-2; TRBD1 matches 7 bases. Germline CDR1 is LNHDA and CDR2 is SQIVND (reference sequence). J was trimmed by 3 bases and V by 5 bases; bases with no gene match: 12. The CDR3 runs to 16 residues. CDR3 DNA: TGTGCCAGTAGTGCGAGGACAGGCCGAGACGACTATGGCTACACCTTC. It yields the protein CASSARTGRDDYGYTF.

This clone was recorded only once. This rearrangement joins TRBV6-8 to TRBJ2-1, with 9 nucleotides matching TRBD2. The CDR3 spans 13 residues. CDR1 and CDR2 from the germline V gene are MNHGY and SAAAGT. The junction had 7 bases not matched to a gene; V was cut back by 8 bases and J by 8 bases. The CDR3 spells CASRAGGPDEQFF. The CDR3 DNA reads TGTGCCAGCCGGGCGGGAGGGCCGGATGAGCAGTTCTTC.

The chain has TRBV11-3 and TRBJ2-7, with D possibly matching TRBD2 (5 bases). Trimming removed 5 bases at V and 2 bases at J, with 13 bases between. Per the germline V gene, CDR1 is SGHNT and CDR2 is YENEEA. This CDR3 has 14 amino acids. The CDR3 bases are TGTGCCAGCAGCATCCCTAGCTCCCCCTACGAGCAGTACTTC. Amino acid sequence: CASSIPSSPYEQYF.

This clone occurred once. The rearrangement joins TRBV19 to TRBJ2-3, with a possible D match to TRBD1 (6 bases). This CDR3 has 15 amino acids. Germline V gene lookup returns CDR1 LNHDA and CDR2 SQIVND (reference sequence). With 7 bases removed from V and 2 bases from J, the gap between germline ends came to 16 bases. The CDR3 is CASTDRAGDTDTQYF. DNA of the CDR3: TGTGCCAGTACCGATCGGGCAGGGGACACAGATACGCAGTATTTT.

In nucleotides, the CDR3 is TGTGCCAGTAGTTTTAGCTTCAGCTCCTACAATGAGCAGTTCTTC. Residues: CASSFSFSSYNEQFF. This chain joins TRBV19 and TRBJ2-1, with no clear D. Germline CDR1 is LNHDA and CDR2 is SQIVND (reference sequence). With 5 bases removed from V and 0 bases from J, the gap between germline ends came to 11 bases. The CDR3 consists of 15 residues.

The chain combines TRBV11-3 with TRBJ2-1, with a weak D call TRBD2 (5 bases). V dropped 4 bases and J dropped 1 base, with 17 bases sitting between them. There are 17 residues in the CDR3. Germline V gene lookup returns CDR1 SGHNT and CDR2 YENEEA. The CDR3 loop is CASSSVLGSSSYNEQFF. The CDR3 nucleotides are TGTGCCAGCAGCTCTGTTCTTGGGAGCAGTTCCTACAATGAGCAGTTCTTC. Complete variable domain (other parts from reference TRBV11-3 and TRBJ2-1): EAGVVQSPRYKIIEKKQPVAFWCNPISGHNTLYWYLQNLGQGPELLIRYENEEAVDDSQLPKDRFSAERLKGVDSTLKIQPAELGDSAVYLCASSSVLGSSSYNEQFFGPGTRLTVL.

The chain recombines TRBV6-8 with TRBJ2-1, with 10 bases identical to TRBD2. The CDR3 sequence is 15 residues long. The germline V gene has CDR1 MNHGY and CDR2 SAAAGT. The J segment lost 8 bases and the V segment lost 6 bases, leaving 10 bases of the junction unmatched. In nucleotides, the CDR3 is TGTGCCAGCAGCGCCCCTAGCGGGAGTCGGGATGAGCAGTTCTTC. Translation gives CASSAPSGSRDEQFF.

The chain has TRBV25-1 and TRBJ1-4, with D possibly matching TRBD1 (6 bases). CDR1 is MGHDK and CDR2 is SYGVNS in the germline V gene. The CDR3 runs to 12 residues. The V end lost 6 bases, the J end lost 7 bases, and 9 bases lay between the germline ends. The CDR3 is CASRQGFEKLFF. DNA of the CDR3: TGTGCCAGCAGACAGGGTTTTGAAAAACTGTTTTTT.